A selection of T cell receptor beta chains follows, all from one sample in a study of cytomegalovirus exposure and HLA in healthy donors. Data came from immunoSEQ multiplex PCR; TCRdb stores just in-frame clones and leaves some out. The sample yields 150,000 to 160,000 clones, 70% to 80% seen once. The sequenced sample consisted of PBMCs. All receptors come from a man younger than 40 in good health and CMV-seronegative. Each CDR3 is given with its conserved first and last residue. A D gene is named only where the DNA matches it firmly. Clone size, where shown, is once, few, many, or a class for clones that have expanded.

abundance | d_gene | j_gene | v_gene | CDR3nt | CDR3aa
. | . | TRBJ2-7 | TRBV5-1 | TGCGCCAGCAGCTTGGGCGGGTCTTCCTACGAGCAGTACTTC | CASSLGGSSYEQYF
. | . | TRBJ2-1 | TRBV9 | TGTGCCAGCAGCGCGGACGGGAGCTCCTACAATGAGCAGTTCTTC | CASSADGSSYNEQFF
. | TRBD1 | TRBJ1-3 | TRBV4-3 | TGCGCCAGCAGCCAAGATTTAATGGACAGGTATTACGGCACCATATATTTT | CASSQDLMDRYYGTIYF
few | TRBD1 | TRBJ1-6 | TRBV5-1 | TGCGCCAGCAGCTTAGCCGGGACAGGGAAGGAACCCCTCCACTTT | CASSLAGTGKEPLHF
few | TRBD1 | TRBJ2-7 | TRBV9 | TGTGCCAGCAGCACTGGACAGGTCTCCTACGAGCAGTACTTC | CASSTGQVSYEQYF
. | . | TRBJ2-1 | TRBV21-1 | TGTGCCAGCAGCAAATTTTGTTGGGGTAGCGGGGGGGCCAATGAGCAGTTCTTC | CASSKFCWGSGGANEQFF
few | TRBD1 | TRBJ1-4 | TRBV2 | TGTGCCAGCAGTCCGGGACAGCCTAATGAAAAACTGTTTTTT | CASSPGQPNEKLFF
. | TRBD1 | TRBJ1-2 | TRBV6-1 | TGTGCCAGCAGCGACAGGGGTAACTATGGCTACACCTTC | CASSDRGNYGYTF
. | TRBD1 | TRBJ1-2 | TRBV29-1 | TGCAGCGTTGAGGGGGCGGGACAGCCTAACTATGGCTACACCTTC | CSVEGAGQPNYGYTF
. | TRBD2 | TRBJ2-3 | TRBV5-4 | TGTGCCAGCAGCTTGGAGCGGGACACAGATACGCAGTATTTT | CASSLERDTDTQYF
. | . | TRBJ1-1 | TRBV6-1 | TGTGCCAGCAGGTCAGGGAGGGACACTGAAGCTTTCTTT | CASRSGRDTEAFF
. | TRBD2 | TRBJ2-5 | TRBV5-4 | TGTGCCAGCATGAGCGGGGGGGACCTCGAGACCCAGTACTTC | CASMSGGDLETQYF
. | . | TRBJ2-1 | TRBV10-3 | TGTGCCATCAGCCCCGACAGGAACAATGAGCAGTTCTTC | CAISPDRNNEQFF
. | TRBD2 | TRBJ2-5 | TRBV2 | TGTGCCAGCAGAGACGGACTAGCGGGGTACGAGACCCAGTACTTC | CASRDGLAGYETQYF
. | TRBD1 | TRBJ1-2 | TRBV4-3 | TGCGCCAGCAGCCAAGATCAGGGGGCCTGGGGCTACACCTTC | CASSQDQGAWGYTF
. | . | TRBJ2-1 | TRBV2 | TGTGCCAGCAGTTTCCACAGGGAGGGGTACAATGAGCAGTTCTTC | CASSFHREGYNEQFF
. | . | TRBJ2-3 | TRBV21-1 | TGTGCCAGCAGCAAAGGGACAGGGCGGACAGATACGCAGTATTTT | CASSKGTGRTDTQYF
. | TRBD2 | TRBJ2-3 | TRBV5-1 | TGCGCCAGCAGCCTATGGACTAGCGCCGATACGCAGTATTTT | CASSLWTSADTQYF
. | TRBD1 | TRBJ2-7 | TRBV30 | TGTGCCTGGAGTACCGGGACAGGGATTCGCACCTACGAGCAGTACTTC | CAWSTGTGIRTYEQYF
few | TRBD1 | TRBJ2-7 | TRBV29-1 | TGCAGCGTTGCCCGGGACAGTCCCTACGAGCAGTACTTC | CSVARDSPYEQYF
. | TRBD1 | TRBJ1-1 | TRBV28 | TGTGCCAGCACCCAGGACAGGGCCACTGAAGCTTTCTTT | CASTQDRATEAFF
. | TRBD1 | TRBJ2-3 | TRBV7-3 | TGTGCCAGCAGCTCAACAGGGGCGACAGATACGCAGTATTTT | CASSSTGATDTQYF
. | TRBD1 | TRBJ2-7 | TRBV30 | TGTGCCTGGAGTTCTGGGACAGGGGGGGGATACGAGCAGTACTTC | CAWSSGTGGGYEQYF
. | . | TRBJ2-3 | TRBV28 | TGTGCCAGCAGGACCGCGGGCCGAGGTACGCAGTATTTT | CASRTAGRGTQYF
. | TRBD2 | TRBJ2-6 | TRBV30 | TGTGCCTGGACGGGGGGGAGGTCTGGGGCCAACGTCCTGCCTTTC | CAWTGGRSGANVLPF
few | . | TRBJ1-6 | TRBV5-6 | TGTGCCAGCAGCTTAGGATCGACAGATAATTCACCCCTCCACTTT | CASSLGSTDNSPLHF
. | TRBD2 | TRBJ2-7 | TRBV10-2 | TGCGCCAGCAGTGAGTTTAGCGGGGGGGTTTACGAGCAGTACTTC | CASSEFSGGVYEQYF
. | TRBD2 | TRBJ2-5 | TRBV14 | TGTGCCAGCAGCCAAGATAATGGACTAGCGGGGGAATGGTTGGAGACCCAGTACTTC | CASSQDNGLAGEWLETQYF
. | . | TRBJ1-6 | TRBV21-1 | TGTGCCAGCAGCAAAGGGGAGGGTCGAGGGGAAAATTCAAAATACTCCTATAATTCACCCCTCCACTTT | CASSKGEGRGENSKYSYNSPLHF
. | . | TRBJ2-7 | TRBV29-1 | TGCAGCGTCCAACTTAATAACGAGCAGTACTTC | CSVQLNNEQYF
few | TRBD1 | TRBJ2-7 | TRBV7-2 | TGTGCCAGCAGCTCGCGGACAGGAGATTACGAGCAGTACTTC | CASSSRTGDYEQYF
. | . | TRBJ1-5 | TRBV28 | TGTGCCAGCAGTTCCCGGGGTCAGCCCCAGCATTTT | CASSSRGQPQHF
. | TRBD1 | TRBJ1-4 | TRBV18 | TGTGCCAGCTCACCGGCCCAGGGGGCGGGGGAAAAACTGTTTTTT | CASSPAQGAGEKLFF
. | . | TRBJ2-5 | TRBV5-4 | TGTGCCAGCAGCTTGGCAGTTGGGCAGCAAGAGACCCAGTACTTC | CASSLAVGQQETQYF
. | TRBD1 | TRBJ2-1 | TRBV5-8 | TGTGCCAGCGCCCAAACAGGGGGGTCCTACAATGAGCAGTTCTTC | CASAQTGGSYNEQFF
. | . | TRBJ1-1 | TRBV11-2 | TGTGCCAGCAGCTTAGGGGGGGGCAACACTGAAGCTTTCTTT | CASSLGGGNTEAFF
few | . | TRBJ1-2 | TRBV4-2 | TGTGCCAGCAGCGAGGACGGGAGAGGTAACTATGGCTACACCTTC | CASSEDGRGNYGYTF
. | . | TRBJ1-2 | TRBV7-2 | TGTGCCAGCAGCTTAGGACAGGTGATCGGCTACACCTTC | CASSLGQVIGYTF
. | TRBD2 | TRBJ2-7 | TRBV18 | TGTGCCAGCTCACCTAGCGGGGGCCTCACCTACGAGCAGTACTTC | CASSPSGGLTYEQYF
. | . | TRBJ1-1 | TRBV7-9 | TGTGCCAGCAGCTTAGGATATACAGGGAACACTGAAGCTTTCTTT | CASSLGYTGNTEAFF
. | . | TRBJ1-1 | TRBV28 | TGTGCCAGCAGTTTTCAGAACACTGAAGCTTTCTTT | CASSFQNTEAFF
. | . | TRBJ2-3 | TRBV5-6 | TGTGCCAGCAGCTCGACAGGGAGGAAGACCACAGATACGCAGTATTTT | CASSSTGRKTTDTQYF
. | TRBD1 | TRBJ1-2 | TRBV6-1 | TGTGCATTACAGGGGGCAATTGGCTACACCTTC | CALQGAIGYTF